The 20 T cell receptor beta chains given below trace back to one sample, sequenced in a study of T cell repertoires in cytomegalovirus infection. TCRdb re-analysed the reads in MiXCR, keeping a single row per CDR3 protein. The sample has about 310,000 distinct CDR3 sequences, about 17% seen once. Input material: PBMCs. The receptors shown here come from a human donor in good health (CMV status not recorded). Some clones in this sample may be carry-over from other donors' samples.

This clonotype was observed at least ten times. DNA of the CDR3: TGCAGTGCTAGAGGCCGGGGGGGGGCCAACGTCCTGACTTTC. Amino acids: CSARGRGGANVLTF. V gene TRBV20-1 combines with J gene TRBJ2-6; a weak D match, TRBD2 (6 bases). The germline V gene encodes CDR1 DFQATT and CDR2 SNEGSKA (reference sequence). The CDR3 is 14 amino acids. V was cut by 1 base and J by 4 bases, with 8 bases left in between.

The chain recombines TRBV14 with TRBJ1-5, with D unclear. The CDR3 contains 18 residues. The V and J ends lost 0 bases and 0 bases respectively, with 15 bases between them. Looked up from germline, CDR1 is SGHDN and CDR2 is FVKESK. The CDR3 DNA follows: TGTGCCAGCAGCCAAGAAGGTGAGGGAGGGAATAGCAATCAGCCCCAGCATTTT. Translated, it gives CASSQEGEGGNSNQPQHF. The whole variable domain, remainder taken from reference TRBV14 and TRBJ1-5, is EAGVTQFPSHSVIEKGQTVTLRCDPISGHDNLYWYRRVMGKEIKFLLHFVKESKQDESGMPNNRFLAERTGGTYSTLKVQPAELEDSGVYFCASSQEGEGGNSNQPQHFGDGTRLSIL.

The gene calls are TRBV5-5 and TRBJ1-1, with 8 bases that match TRBD1. Germline-derived CDR1 and CDR2 are SGHKS and YYEKEE (reference sequence). The CDR3 runs 16 residues. V shed 4 bases and J 0 bases; nucleotides not matched to a gene: 8. CDR3 nucleotides: TGTGCCAGCAGCAGACAGGGGAATAGATTGAACACTGAAGCTTTCTTT. As protein: CASSRQGNRLNTEAFF.

The CDR3 bases are TGTGCCAGCAGTGCCACCCACTATGGCTACACCTTC. Amino acids: CASSATHYGYTF. This chain connects TRBV13 to TRBJ1-2; D gene ambiguous. This CDR3 region has 12 residues. V was pared by 6 bases and J by 3 bases, with 8 bases between. In germline, CDR1 is PRHDT, CDR2 FYEKMQ (reference sequence).

This clonotype has at least ten counts. This chain joins TRBV6-5 and TRBJ2-7; 10 bases match TRBD1. With V trimmed by 2 bases and J by 4 bases, 2 bases remained unmatched. CDR1 is MNHEY, CDR2 SVGAGI, per germline. CDR3 size: 14 residues. CDR3 sequence (DNA): TGTGCCAGCAGTTACAGGGACAGGGGTTACGAGCAGTACTTC. Translation gives CASSYRDRGYEQYF.

This clonotype has at least ten counts. The rearrangement links TRBV12-3 or TRBV12-4 to TRBJ2-3; D gene ambiguous. Trimming left V 8 bases short and J 2 bases short, with 14 bases between. This CDR3 spans 14 amino acids. As DNA, the CDR3 is TGTGCCAGCTCCCTGGTCCTCTCCACAGATACGCAGTATTTT. As protein: CASSLVLSTDTQYF.

There are a few counts of this clonotype. V and J are TRBV27 and TRBJ2-7, with D perhaps given as TRBD1 or TRBD2 (5 bases each). Trimming shortened V by 4 bases and J by 4 bases, and 11 bases separated the two germline ends. Germline V gene lookup returns CDR1 MNHEY and CDR2 SMNVEV (reference sequence). The CDR3 length is 13 residues. In DNA, the CDR3 is TGTGCCAGCAGTTCCGGGGACCGATACGAGCAGTACTTC. It yields the protein CASSSGDRYEQYF.

This clonotype was seen many times. This chain joins TRBV7-2 and TRBJ2-3; D is unclear. Deletions cut 5 bases from V and 1 base from J, with 7 bases between. This CDR3 comprises 13 residues. Germline-derived CDR1 and CDR2 are SGHTA and FQGNSA. CDR3 protein: CASSREGTDTQYF. CDR3 bases: TGTGCCAGCAGCCGAGAGGGCACAGATACGCAGTATTTT.

The chain has TRBV6-1 and TRBJ1-4; D ambiguous. In germline, CDR1 is MNHNS, CDR2 SASEGT. Trimming shortened V by 1 base and J by 0 bases, and 9 bases separated the two germline ends. This CDR3 has 16 amino acids. In nucleotides, the CDR3 is TGTGCCAGCAGTGAAGGGACGTCTGCAACTAATGAAAAACTGTTTTTT. Translated, it gives CASSEGTSATNEKLFF.

This clonotype was seen ten or more times. The chain recombines TRBV7-8 with TRBJ2-2, with 10 positions matching TRBD1. The trim removed 4 bases at V and 2 bases at J, leaving 7 bases unmatched. Germline CDR1 is SGHVS and CDR2 is FQNEAQ. This CDR3 region has 17 residues. The CDR3 coding sequence is TGTGCCAGCAGCTCGACAGGGGGCACGGATAACACCGGGGAGCTGTTTTTT. This translates into CASSSTGGTDNTGELFF.

This clonotype was seen only a few times. V is TRBV28 and J is TRBJ2-7, with D unclear. Germline CDR1 is MDHEN and CDR2 is SYDVKM. Trimming took off 1 base at V and 5 bases at J, with 12 bases between the two ends. This CDR3 is 14 amino acids long. The CDR3 coding sequence is TGTGCCAGCAGTTTATCGTCCCACGCCGACGAGCAGTACTTC. Protein sequence: CASSLSSHADEQYF.

This clonotype has at least ten counts. This CDR3 is CASSPWPENYSGANVLTF. In nucleotides, the CDR3 is TGTGCCAGCAGCCCTTGGCCGGAAAACTACTCTGGGGCCAACGTCCTGACTTTC. The genes are TRBV28 and TRBJ2-6; the D is unclear. Trimming took off 6 bases at V and 0 bases at J, with 18 bases between the two ends. CDR1 and CDR2 from the germline V gene are MDHEN and SYDVKM. The CDR3 is made up of 18 amino acids.

The J gene is TRBJ1-6, the V gene TRBV20-1; tentatively, D is TRBD1 (6 bases). This CDR3 is 15 amino acids long. CDR1 DFQATT and CDR2 SNEGSKA come from the germline V gene (reference sequence). Trimming cost V 5 bases and J 11 bases, with 22 bases left between them. CDR3 bases: TGCAGTGCTGTAAGAGGGGGGGGCAGTAGGACACCCCTCCACTTT. Residues: CSAVRGGGSRTPLHF.

This clonotype appeared a few times. This chain links TRBV3-1 with TRBJ2-5; a weak D match, TRBD2 (6 bases). Germline V gene lookup returns CDR1 LGHDT and CDR2 YNNKEL (reference sequence). Trimming cost V 3 bases and J 7 bases, with 18 bases left between them. The length of the CDR3 is 15 residues. The CDR3, as DNA: TGTGCCAGCAGCCACGCTCTAAGGGAGGTGGGGACCCAGTACTTC. Amino acid sequence: CASSHALREVGTQYF.

This clonotype has ten or more counts. The chain couples TRBV12-3 or TRBV12-4 to TRBJ1-1, with D unresolved. Trimming took 6 bases from V and 7 from J, leaving 15 bases between them. The CDR3 has 13 residues. The CDR3 sequence is CASRLMNSGEAFF. Here the CDR3 DNA reads TGTGCCAGCAGGCTGATGAATTCGGGTGAAGCTTTCTTT.

This clonotype has ten or more counts. This chain connects TRBV20-1 to TRBJ2-1; 10 bases agree with TRBD2. V trimming: 2 bases; J trimming: 6 bases; junction bases outside the gene matches: 7. This CDR3 is built from 15 residues. The V gene's germline CDR1 is DFQATT and CDR2 SNEGSKA (reference sequence). CDR3 sequence: CSARHSSGGANEQFF. CDR3 sequence (DNA): TGCAGTGCTAGACATTCCAGCGGGGGGGCCAATGAGCAGTTCTTC.

With regard to this clonotype: The junction and the germline gene differ at one end; a read error may be behind it. The chain uses TRBV4-1 and TRBJ2-6; possibly TRBD1 for D (6 bases). This CDR3 contains 17 residues. Germline assignment: CDR1 MGHRA and CDR2 YSYEKL. CDR3 DNA sequence: TGCGCCAGCAGTCTGAACCCTCGGGACCCAGGGGCTAACGTCCTGACTTTC. This gives the protein CASSLNPRDPGANVLTF.

Many counts were recorded for this clonotype. This chain connects TRBV7-2 to TRBJ2-4, with D uncertain. V lost 1 base and J 2 bases, leaving 21 bases between the germline ends. Germline V CDR1 and CDR2: SGHTA, FQGNSA. The CDR3 spans 19 residues. The chain's CDR3 is CASSLGGRGLAITKNIQYF. Written as DNA, the CDR3 is TGTGCCAGCAGCTTAGGTGGTAGAGGTCTGGCGATAACCAAAAACATTCAGTACTTC.

This clonotype was observed at least ten times. V usage is TRBV4-1 and J usage is TRBJ1-2; D possibly corresponds to TRBD1 (5 bases). The CDR3 covers 13 residues. V lost 1 base to trimming and J lost 8 bases, with 11 bases between them. Germline V lookup: CDR1 MGHRA, CDR2 YSYEKL. The CDR3: CASSQVTGRGYTF. In nucleotides, the CDR3 is TGCGCCAGCAGCCAAGTCACAGGAAGGGGCTACACCTTC.

On this clonotype: A much larger clone differs by one base, so this may be a read error. This chain links TRBV10-3 with TRBJ2-5, with 7 bases identical to TRBD1. Germline CDR1 is ENHRY and CDR2 is SYGVKD. The CDR3 has 15 amino acids. The CDR3 DNA reads as TGTGCCATCAGAGAAAACCGGGACAGCCAAGAGACCCAGTGCTTC. Amino acids: CAIRENRDSQETQCF.